This passage covers 20 T cell receptor beta chains from one sample sequenced in a study of blood T cell repertoires in COVID-19. Sequencing used immunoSEQ multiplex PCR; TCRdb keeps in-frame clones, though not all of them. The profile shows about 200,000 clones, over 75% of them singletons. Sequences were obtained from peripheral blood. The source is a man between 45 and 60 years old who had recovered from COVID-19.

The rearrangement uses TRBV7-9 and TRBJ2-7; TRBD2 matches at 9 bases. V dropped 11 bases and J dropped 3; count of bases not matched to a gene: 8. Looked up from germline, CDR1 is SEHNR and CDR2 is FQNEAQ (reference sequence). The CDR3 contains 13 residues. CDR3 loop: CAGGASGIYEQYF. The CDR3, as DNA: TGTGCCGGCGGGGCTAGCGGGATCTACGAGCAGTACTTC.

This chain joins TRBV30 and TRBJ2-7, with TRBD2 identical over 7 bases. The germline V gene encodes CDR1 GTSNPN and CDR2 SVGIG (reference sequence). V lost 5 bases and J lost 7; bases outside the gene matches: 8. The CDR3 totals 12 residues. CDR3: CAWGRASREQYF. Written as DNA, the CDR3 is TGTGCCTGGGGGAGGGCCTCGCGGGAGCAGTACTTC. The variable domain in full, with the rest retrieved from reference TRBV30 and TRBJ2-7, is SQTIHQWPATLVQPVGSPLSLECTVEGTSNPNLYWYRQAAGRGLQLLFYSVGIGQISSEVPQNLSASRPQDRQFILSSKKLLLSDSGFYLCAWGRASREQYFGPGTRLTVT.

The rearrangement joins TRBV30 to TRBJ2-7; tentatively, D is TRBD1 (6 bases). There are 13 residues in the CDR3. CDR1 and CDR2 from the germline V gene are GTSNPN and SVGIG (reference sequence). V shed 2 bases and J shed 2 bases, with 10 bases lying between them. CDR3 protein: CAWSQDRTYEQYF. The DNA for the CDR3 is TGTGCCTGGAGTCAGGACAGAACCTACGAGCAGTACTTC.

This sequence joins TRBV4-1 and TRBJ1-3; D may be TRBD1 (5 bases). The CDR3 is 15 amino acids. The ends were cut back, 0 bases at V and 0 bases at J, with 6 bases in the middle. Per germline, CDR1 MGHRA and CDR2 YSYEKL. Here the CDR3 reads CASSQEDSSGNTIYF. The CDR3 DNA follows: TGCGCCAGCAGCCAAGAAGACAGCTCTGGAAACACCATATATTTT.

This clone showed up just once. The chain joins TRBV24-1 to TRBJ2-1, with 11 bases that match TRBD2. CDR3 length: 16 residues. Germline loops: CDR1 KGHDR, CDR2 SFDVKD. Unmatched junction bases numbered 6, after V lost 4 bases and J lost 5 bases. CDR3 sequence reads: CATSDPTSGSNNEQFF. The CDR3 bases are TGTGCCACCAGTGACCCAACTAGCGGGAGCAACAATGAGCAGTTCTTC.

The chain combines TRBV29-1 with TRBJ1-3; maybe TRBD1 (6 bases). V was clipped by 4 bases and J by 3 bases, with 13 bases between them. This CDR3 comprises 14 residues. Germline CDR1 is SQVTM and CDR2 is ANQGSEA. The CDR3 region has the DNA TGCAGCGTTGCCAGCAGGGGTGATGGAAACACCATATATTTT. Amino acid sequence: CSVASRGDGNTIYF.

The CDR3 spells CATSLGGQGRRETQYF. The CDR3 DNA is TGTGCCACCAGCCTAGGAGGACAGGGGAGAAGGGAGACCCAGTACTTC. The chain uses TRBV15 and TRBJ2-5, with 9 bases matching TRBD1. V lost 5 bases to trimming and J lost 5 bases; unmatched junction nucleotides: 12. The germline CDR1 and CDR2 sequences are LNHNV and YYDKDF (reference sequence). This CDR3 comprises 16 residues.

The chain couples TRBV7-8 to TRBJ2-5; TRBD1 matches at 11 bases. This CDR3 spans 15 amino acids. Germline-derived CDR1 and CDR2 are SGHVS and FQNEAQ. Trimming cost V 5 bases and J 5 bases; bases outside gene matches: 7. CDR3 protein: CASSAGQGVRETQYF. The CDR3 nucleotides read TGTGCCAGCAGCGCGGGACAGGGGGTTCGGGAGACCCAGTACTTC.

The chain combines TRBV5-4 with TRBJ2-2, with 10 positions matching TRBD2. V gave up 4 bases and J gave up 4 bases; unmatched junction bases: 10. The germline V gene has CDR1 SGHNT and CDR2 YYREEE (reference sequence). CDR3 size: 17 residues. The CDR3 region is CASSARSSGSVTGELFF. The CDR3, as DNA: TGTGCCAGCAGCGCACGGTCTAGCGGGAGTGTCACCGGGGAGCTGTTTTTT.

This chain connects TRBV29-1 to TRBJ2-7; 9 positions agree with TRBD1. CDR3 length: 13 amino acids. V lost 7 bases, J lost 4 bases, and 8 bases stayed unmatched. Germline assignment: CDR1 SQVTM and CDR2 ANQGSEA. The CDR3: CSAAGTGSYEQYF. CDR3 in DNA: TGCAGCGCAGCCGGGACAGGGAGTTACGAGCAGTACTTC.

This chain connects TRBV24-1 to TRBJ1-5, with D perhaps TRBD1 (6 bases). Trimming stripped 5 bases from V and 4 bases from J, with 8 bases between. The CDR3 runs to 13 residues. Germline V gene lookup returns CDR1 KGHDR and CDR2 SFDVKD. As DNA, the CDR3 is TGTGCCACCAGTGGGGGGCAGAATCAGCCCCAGCATTTT. Residues: CATSGGQNQPQHF.

CDR3 nucleotide sequence: TGTGCCTGGAGTAGAGGGGGGGTTTGGTTCGAAAAACTGTTTTTT. This translates into CAWSRGGVWFEKLFF. The V gene is TRBV30, the J gene TRBJ1-4, with D tentatively TRBD1 (6 bases). This CDR3 has 15 residues. Trimming took 2 bases from V and 8 from J, leaving 18 bases between them. In germline, CDR1 is GTSNPN, CDR2 SVGIG (reference sequence).

Regarding this clone: Relative to the germline gene, one junction end is altered; a read error may explain this. This chain joins TRBV2 and TRBJ2-1; D possibly corresponds to TRBD2 (5 bases). The CDR3 extends over 13 amino acids. In germline, CDR1 is SNHLY, CDR2 FYNNEI. The CDR3 sequence is CASSQAADNEQFF. The CDR3 coding sequence is TGTGCCAGCAGTCAAGCGGCCGACAATGAGCAGTTCTTC. Full variable domain (remainder filled in from reference TRBV2 and TRBJ2-1): EPEVTQTPSHQVTQMGQEVILRCVPISNHLYFYWYRQILGQKVEFLVSFYNNEISEKSEIFDDQFSVERPDGSNFTLKIRSTKLEDSAMYFCASSQAADNEQFFGPGTRLTVL.

This rearrangement joins TRBV14 to TRBJ2-3; 12 bases are a match to TRBD2. The ends lost 6 bases at V and 4 bases at J; junction bases unmatched: 2. The CDR3 consists of 14 residues. Germline V lookup: CDR1 SGHDN, CDR2 FVKESK. CDR3 residues: CASRSSGRADTQYF. The CDR3 bases are TGTGCCAGCAGATCTAGCGGGAGGGCAGATACGCAGTATTTT.

This rearrangement joins TRBV4-2 to TRBJ1-5; TRBD1 matches 8 bases. Trimming removed 0 bases from V and 4 bases from J; junction bases left unmatched: 8. Per the germline V gene, CDR1 is LGHNA and CDR2 is YNFKEQ. This CDR3 contains 17 residues. CDR3 sequence reads: CASSQDLGGQGNQPQHF. CDR3 DNA sequence: TGTGCCAGCAGCCAAGACTTAGGCGGACAGGGAAATCAGCCCCAGCATTTT.

CDR3 sequence reads: CASSRDRWSYEQYF. CDR3 nucleotides: TGCGCCAGCAGCCGTGATCGGTGGTCCTACGAGCAGTACTTC. This sequence joins TRBV10-1 and TRBJ2-7, with D unresolved. V shed 6 bases and J shed 1 base, with 13 bases lying between them. The CDR3 runs to 14 residues. Germline-derived CDR1 and CDR2 are WNHNN and SYGVQD (reference sequence).

This rearrangement joins TRBV6-4 to TRBJ1-2, with TRBD1 matching 7 bases. The J segment lost 2 bases and the V segment lost 5 bases, leaving 8 bases of the junction unmatched. CDR3 size: 15 residues. Germline CDR1 and CDR2: MRHNA and SNTAGT. As DNA, the CDR3 is TGTGCCAGCAGTCCGGAAATGACAGGGAACTATGGCTACACCTTC. Protein product: CASSPEMTGNYGYTF.

The CDR3 spells CASSFASGIYNEQFF. Here the CDR3 DNA reads TGTGCCAGCAGCTTTGCTAGCGGAATCTACAATGAGCAGTTCTTC. The rearrangement uses TRBV7-9 and TRBJ2-1; 7 bases map to TRBD2. Germline lookup yields CDR1 SEHNR and CDR2 FQNEAQ (reference sequence). This CDR3 region has 15 residues. The ends lost 3 bases at V and 3 bases at J; junction bases unmatched: 5. The variable domain in full, completed from reference TRBV7-9 and TRBJ2-1, reads DTGVSQNPRHKITKRGQNVTFRCDPISEHNRLYWYRQTLGQGPEFLTYFQNEAQLEKSRLLSDRFSAERPKGSFSTLEIQRTEQGDSAMYLCASSFASGIYNEQFFGPGTRLTVL.

The chain joins TRBV7-2 to TRBJ1-4; 7 nucleotides line up with TRBD1. CDR1 is SGHTA and CDR2 is FQGNSA in the germline V gene. Trimming removed 4 bases from V and 8 bases from J; junction bases left unmatched: 10. The CDR3 is 15 amino acids. The CDR3 DNA is TGTGCCAGCAGCTCTATGGGACAGAAAAGGGAAAAACTGTTTTTT. Translation gives CASSSMGQKREKLFF.

The chain carries TRBV23-1 and TRBJ2-7, with 8 nucleotides matching TRBD1. Being an ORF, TRBV23-1 has a function that is uncertain. V lost 1 base, J lost 1 base, and 6 bases stayed unmatched. The length of the CDR3 is 16 residues. The CDR3 loop reads CASSQCGDRRSYEQYF. Written as DNA, the CDR3 is TGCGCCAGCAGTCAATGCGGGGACAGGAGGTCCTACGAGCAGTACTTC.